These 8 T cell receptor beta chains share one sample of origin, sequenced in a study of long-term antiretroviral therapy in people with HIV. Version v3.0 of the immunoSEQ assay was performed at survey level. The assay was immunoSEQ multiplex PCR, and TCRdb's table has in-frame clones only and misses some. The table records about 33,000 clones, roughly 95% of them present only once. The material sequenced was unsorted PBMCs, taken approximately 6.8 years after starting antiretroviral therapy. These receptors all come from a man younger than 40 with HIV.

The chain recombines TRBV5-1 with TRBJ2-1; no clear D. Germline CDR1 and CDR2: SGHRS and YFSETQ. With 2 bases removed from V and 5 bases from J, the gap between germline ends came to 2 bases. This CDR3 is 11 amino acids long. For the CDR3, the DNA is TGCGCCAGCAGCTTAAACAATGAGCAGTTCTTC. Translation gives CASSLNNEQFF.

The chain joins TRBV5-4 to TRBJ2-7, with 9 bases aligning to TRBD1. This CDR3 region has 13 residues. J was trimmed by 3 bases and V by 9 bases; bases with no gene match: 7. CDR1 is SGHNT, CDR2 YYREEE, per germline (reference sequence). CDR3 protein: CATKPGQGYEQYF. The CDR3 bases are TGTGCCACTAAGCCGGGACAGGGCTACGAGCAGTACTTC.

CDR3 residues: CASSLGTPGWNEQFF. CDR3 sequence (DNA): TGCGCCAGCAGCTTGGGGACTCCAGGATGGAATGAGCAGTTCTTC. This chain joins TRBV5-1 and TRBJ2-1; a weak D match, TRBD2 (5 bases). Looked up from germline, CDR1 is SGHRS and CDR2 is YFSETQ. This CDR3 region has 15 residues. V was cut by 0 bases and J by 7 bases, with 14 bases left in between.

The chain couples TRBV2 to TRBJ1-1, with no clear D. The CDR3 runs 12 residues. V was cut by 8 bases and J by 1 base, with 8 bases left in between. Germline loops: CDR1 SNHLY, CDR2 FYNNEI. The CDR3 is CASRDTNTEAFF. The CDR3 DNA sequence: TGTGCCAGCCGAGATACGAACACTGAAGCTTTCTTT.

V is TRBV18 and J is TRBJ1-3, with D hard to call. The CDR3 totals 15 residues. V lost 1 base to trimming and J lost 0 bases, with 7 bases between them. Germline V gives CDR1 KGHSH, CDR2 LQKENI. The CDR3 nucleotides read TGTGCCAGCTCACCACTCGGGGACTCTGGAAACACCATATATTTT. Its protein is CASSPLGDSGNTIYF.

The CDR3 is CASSGAWDNTGELFF. As DNA, the CDR3 is TGTGCCAGCAGTGGGGCTTGGGACAACACCGGGGAGCTGTTTTTT. The chain links TRBV2 to TRBJ2-2; D tentatively fits TRBD1 or TRBD2 (5 bases each). The V gene's germline CDR1 is SNHLY and CDR2 FYNNEI. Trimming removed 4 bases from V and 2 bases from J, with 11 bases in between. The CDR3 covers 15 residues.

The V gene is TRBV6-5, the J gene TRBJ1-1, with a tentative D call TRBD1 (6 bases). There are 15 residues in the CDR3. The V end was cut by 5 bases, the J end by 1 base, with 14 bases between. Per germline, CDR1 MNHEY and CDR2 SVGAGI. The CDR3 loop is CASSIEGGRNTEAFF. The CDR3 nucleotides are TGTGCCAGCAGTATCGAGGGGGGTAGGAACACTGAAGCTTTCTTT.

The CDR3 sequence is CASSQVTSGGADTQYF. The CDR3 DNA reads as TGTGCCAGCAGCCAAGTGACTAGCGGGGGGGCAGATACGCAGTATTTT. The V and J genes are TRBV4-2 and TRBJ2-3, with 14 bases fitting TRBD2. Germline V gene sequence: CDR1 LGHNA, CDR2 YNFKEQ. The CDR3 length is 16 residues. J gave up 4 bases and V 1 base, and 1 base lay outside the gene matches.